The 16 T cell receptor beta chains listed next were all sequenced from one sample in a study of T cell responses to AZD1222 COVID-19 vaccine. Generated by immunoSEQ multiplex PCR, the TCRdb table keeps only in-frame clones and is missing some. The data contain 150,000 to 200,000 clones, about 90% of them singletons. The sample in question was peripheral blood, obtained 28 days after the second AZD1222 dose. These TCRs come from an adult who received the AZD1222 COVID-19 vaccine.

The CDR3 DNA sequence: TGTGCCAGCAGTTTTCAGAGTCAGTCATCTGGGGCCAACGTCCTGACTTTC. As protein: CASSFQSQSSGANVLTF. The chain combines TRBV27 with TRBJ2-6; D is unresolved. Deletions cut 3 bases from V and 1 base from J, with 13 bases between. Per germline, CDR1 MNHEY and CDR2 SMNVEV (reference sequence). The CDR3 is made up of 17 amino acids.

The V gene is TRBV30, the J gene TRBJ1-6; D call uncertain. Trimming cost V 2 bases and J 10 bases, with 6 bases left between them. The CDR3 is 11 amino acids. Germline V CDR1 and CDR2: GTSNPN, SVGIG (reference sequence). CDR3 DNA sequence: TGTGCCTGGAGTCTTAACTCACCCCTCCACTTT. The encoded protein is CAWSLNSPLHF.

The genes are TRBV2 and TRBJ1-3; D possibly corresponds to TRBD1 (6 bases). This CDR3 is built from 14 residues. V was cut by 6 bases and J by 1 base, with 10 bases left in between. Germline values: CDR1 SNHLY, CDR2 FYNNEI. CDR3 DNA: TGTGCCAGCAGGGGCACAGGGTCTGGAAACACCATATATTTT. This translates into CASRGTGSGNTIYF.

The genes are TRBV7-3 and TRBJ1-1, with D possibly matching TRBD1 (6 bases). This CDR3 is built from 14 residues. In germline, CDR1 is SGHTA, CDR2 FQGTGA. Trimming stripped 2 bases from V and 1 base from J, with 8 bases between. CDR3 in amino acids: CASSLGGRNTEAFF. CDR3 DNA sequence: TGTGCCAGCAGCTTAGGGGGCCGGAACACTGAAGCTTTCTTT.

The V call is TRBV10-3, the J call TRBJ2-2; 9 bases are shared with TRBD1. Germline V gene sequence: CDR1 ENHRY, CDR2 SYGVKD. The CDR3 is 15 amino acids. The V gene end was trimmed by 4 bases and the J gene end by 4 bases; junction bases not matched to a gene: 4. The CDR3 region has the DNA TGTGCCATCAGTGTGGGACAGGGTGGCACCGGGGAGCTGTTTTTT. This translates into CAISVGQGGTGELFF.

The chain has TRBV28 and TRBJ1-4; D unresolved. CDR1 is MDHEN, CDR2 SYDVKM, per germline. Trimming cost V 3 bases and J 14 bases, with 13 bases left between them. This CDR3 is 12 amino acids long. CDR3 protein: CASSLRVSRLFF. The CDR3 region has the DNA TGTGCCAGCAGTTTGAGAGTGTCGAGGCTGTTTTTT.

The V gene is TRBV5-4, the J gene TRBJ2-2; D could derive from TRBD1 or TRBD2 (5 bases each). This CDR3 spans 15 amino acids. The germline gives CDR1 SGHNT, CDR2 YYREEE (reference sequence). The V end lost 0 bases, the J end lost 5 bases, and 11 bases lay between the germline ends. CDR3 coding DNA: TGTGCCAGCAGCTTGGAGGGACGAACTACCGGGGAGCTGTTTTTT. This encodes CASSLEGRTTGELFF.

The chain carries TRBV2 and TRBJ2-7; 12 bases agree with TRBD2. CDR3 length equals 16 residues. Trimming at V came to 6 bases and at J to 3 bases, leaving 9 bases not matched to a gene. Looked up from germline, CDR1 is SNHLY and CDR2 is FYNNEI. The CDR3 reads CASSPTSGGPYYEQYF. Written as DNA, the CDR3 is TGTGCCAGCAGCCCTACTAGCGGGGGGCCCTACTACGAGCAGTACTTC.

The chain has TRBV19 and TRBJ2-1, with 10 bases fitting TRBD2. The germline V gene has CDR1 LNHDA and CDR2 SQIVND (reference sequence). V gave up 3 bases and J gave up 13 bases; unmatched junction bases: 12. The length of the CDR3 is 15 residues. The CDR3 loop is CASSMGLAGVGSQFF. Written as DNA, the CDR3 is TGTGCCAGTAGTATGGGCCTAGCGGGAGTTGGGTCCCAGTTCTTC.

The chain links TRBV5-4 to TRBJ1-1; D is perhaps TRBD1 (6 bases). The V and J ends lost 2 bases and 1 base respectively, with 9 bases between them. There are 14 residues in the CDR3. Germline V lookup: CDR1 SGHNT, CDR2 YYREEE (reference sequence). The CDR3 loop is CASSLQGSNTEAFF. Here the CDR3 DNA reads TGTGCCAGCAGCTTACAGGGATCGAACACTGAAGCTTTCTTT.

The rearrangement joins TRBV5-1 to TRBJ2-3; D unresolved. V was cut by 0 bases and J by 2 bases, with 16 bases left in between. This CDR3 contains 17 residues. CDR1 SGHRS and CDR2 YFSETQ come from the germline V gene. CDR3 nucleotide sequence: TGCGCCAGCAGCTTGGCCGTTCAACTTATAACCACAGATACGCAGTATTTT. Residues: CASSLAVQLITTDTQYF.

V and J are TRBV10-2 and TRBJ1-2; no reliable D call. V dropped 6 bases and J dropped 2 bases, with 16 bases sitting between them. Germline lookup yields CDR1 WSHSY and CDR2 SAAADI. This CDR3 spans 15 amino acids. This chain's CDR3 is CASSSGRPENYGYTF. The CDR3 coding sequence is TGCGCCAGCAGCTCCGGGCGGCCTGAAAACTATGGCTACACCTTC.

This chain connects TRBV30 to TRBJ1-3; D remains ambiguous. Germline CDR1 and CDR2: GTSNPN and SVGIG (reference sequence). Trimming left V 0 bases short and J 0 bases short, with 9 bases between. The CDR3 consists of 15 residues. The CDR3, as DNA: TGTGCCTGGAGTGTACGTATGTACTCTGGAAACACCATATATTTT. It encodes CAWSVRMYSGNTIYF.

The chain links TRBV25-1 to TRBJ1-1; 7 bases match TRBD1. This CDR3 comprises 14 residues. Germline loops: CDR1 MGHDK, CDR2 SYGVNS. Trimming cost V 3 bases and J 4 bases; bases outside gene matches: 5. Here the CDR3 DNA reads TGTGCCAGCAGTGACCCAAAGGGGGCCACTGAAGCTTTCTTT. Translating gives CASSDPKGATEAFF.

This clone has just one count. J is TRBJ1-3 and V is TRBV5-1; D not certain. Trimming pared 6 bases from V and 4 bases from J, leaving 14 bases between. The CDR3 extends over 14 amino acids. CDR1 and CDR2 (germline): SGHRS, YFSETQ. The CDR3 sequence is CASKLEGSGNTIYF. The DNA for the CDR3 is TGCGCCAGCAAGCTAGAGGGATCAGGAAACACCATATATTTT.

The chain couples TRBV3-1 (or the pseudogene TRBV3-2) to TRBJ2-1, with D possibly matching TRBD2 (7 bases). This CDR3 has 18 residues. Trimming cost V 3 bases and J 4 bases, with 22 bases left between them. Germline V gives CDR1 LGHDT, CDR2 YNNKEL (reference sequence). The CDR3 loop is CASSQEAGAREIYNEQFF. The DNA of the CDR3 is TGTGCCAGCAGCCAGGAGGCAGGGGCGCGGGAGATATACAATGAGCAGTTCTTC.